This T cell receptor beta chain came from a study of T cells in Graves' hyperthyroidism and ophthalmopathy. Study in general: Peripheral blood draws took place at initial diagnosis, ahead of any treatment. Study-level results: Blood samples included most of the expanded thyroid clonotypes exceeding 0.001.

The patients, who ranged from 18 to 65 in age, presented with newly diagnosed hyperthyroidism lasting under 2 months. It was 10 ml of fresh peripheral blood that supplied the PBMCs. CDR3 length equals 12 residues. Per germline, CDR1 GTSNPN and CDR2 SVGIG (reference sequence). The V gene end was trimmed by 3 bases and the J gene end by 5 bases; junction bases not matched to a gene: 4. Amplification of TCR beta CDR3 regions was performed using RNA transcripts as template. The HTBI primer set drove a first-round RT-PCR of the TCR CDR3. TCRdb re-analysed the multiplex PCR reads in MiXCR, keeping a single row per CDR3 protein. Among about 580,000 distinct CDR3 sequences listed, approximately 15% were seen once. This clonotype was counted many times. No antigen is known for it.

Sequencing input: blood. J is TRBJ2-7 and V is TRBV30; TRBD1 matches 7 bases. This clonotype was sampled from a woman aged 25 to 39 with Graves' hyperthyroidism that later progressed to Graves' ophthalmopathy. This chain's CDR3 is CAWRTGTDEQYF. The CDR3, as DNA: TGTGCCTGGAGGACAGGGACGGACGAGCAGTACTTC.